The 6 T cell receptor beta chains presented below share a single source sample, sequenced in a study of CD8 T cell repertoires and HIV-1 epitope variants. Clones were read by immunoSEQ multiplex PCR, and TCRdb kept only the in-frame ones, dropping some. The sample includes 5,000 to 6,500 clones, 50% to 75% seen only once; the top ten take roughly two fifths. Their cognate antigens are unknown. Input material: cultured CD8+ T cells derived from PBMCs. All receptors come from a male donor with HIV.

The count of this clone is one. DNA of the CDR3: TGTGCCAGCAGCTTGGAAGGGGGCCGCACAGATACGCAGTATTTT. Translating gives CASSLEGGRTDTQYF. V usage is TRBV5-8 and J usage is TRBJ2-3, with 7 bases that match TRBD1. CDR1 is SGHTS and CDR2 is YDEGEE in the germline V gene. The CDR3 covers 15 residues. The V and J ends lost 0 bases and 1 base, in that order; junction bases with no gene match: 2.

This chain uses TRBV6-5 with TRBJ2-1; possibly TRBD2 for D (6 bases). V lost 4 bases and J lost 8, with 12 bases in between. This CDR3 has 13 residues. Germline CDR1 MNHEY, CDR2 SVGAGI. The CDR3 nucleotides read TGTGCCAGCAGTTCCCGGGACTCGGATGAGCAGTTCTTC. Protein sequence: CASSSRDSDEQFF.

V gene TRBV4-3 combines with J gene TRBJ1-5; 9 nucleotides align to TRBD1. V lost 0 bases, J lost 11 bases, and 11 bases stayed unmatched. Germline V gene sequence: CDR1 LGHNA, CDR2 YSLEER. This CDR3 comprises 16 residues. CDR3 loop: CASSQDEDTGGEAQHF. The CDR3 DNA follows: TGCGCCAGCAGCCAAGATGAGGATACAGGGGGCGAGGCCCAGCATTTT.

This clone was seen once. The chain carries TRBV5-5 and TRBJ2-7; D perhaps matches TRBD2 (6 bases). The V and J ends lost 0 bases and 6 bases respectively, with 16 bases between them. Germline V gene lookup returns CDR1 SGHKS and CDR2 YYEKEE (reference sequence). The CDR3 contains 15 residues. The CDR3 protein is CASSLEPSVLGEQYF. The CDR3 DNA sequence: TGTGCCAGCAGCTTGGAGCCTAGCGTCCTCGGCGAGCAGTACTTC. Full variable domain (missing parts from reference TRBV5-5 and TRBJ2-7): DAGVTQSPTHLIKTRGQQVTLRCSPISGHKSVSWYQQVLGQGPQFIFQYYEKEERGRGNFPDRFSARQFPNYSSELNVNALLLGDSALYLCASSLEPSVLGEQYFGPGTRLTVT.

The chain links TRBV28 to TRBJ2-7; 7 bases match TRBD2. Trimming removed 5 bases from V and 5 bases from J; junction bases left unmatched: 6. Germline CDR1 is MDHEN and CDR2 is SYDVKM. The CDR3 contains 13 residues. The CDR3 sequence is CASSLGTKNEQYF. CDR3 coding DNA: TGTGCCAGCAGTCTCGGGACTAAGAACGAGCAGTACTTC.

This clone was seen once. This chain joins TRBV6-1 and TRBJ2-7; D unclear. The CDR3 has 14 residues. V was cut by 0 bases and J by 4 bases, with 10 bases left in between. CDR1 MNHNS and CDR2 SASEGT come from the germline V gene. CDR3 sequence (DNA): TGTGCCAGCAGTGAAGCGCGGAAAGGGTACGAGCAGTACTTC. Amino acid sequence: CASSEARKGYEQYF.